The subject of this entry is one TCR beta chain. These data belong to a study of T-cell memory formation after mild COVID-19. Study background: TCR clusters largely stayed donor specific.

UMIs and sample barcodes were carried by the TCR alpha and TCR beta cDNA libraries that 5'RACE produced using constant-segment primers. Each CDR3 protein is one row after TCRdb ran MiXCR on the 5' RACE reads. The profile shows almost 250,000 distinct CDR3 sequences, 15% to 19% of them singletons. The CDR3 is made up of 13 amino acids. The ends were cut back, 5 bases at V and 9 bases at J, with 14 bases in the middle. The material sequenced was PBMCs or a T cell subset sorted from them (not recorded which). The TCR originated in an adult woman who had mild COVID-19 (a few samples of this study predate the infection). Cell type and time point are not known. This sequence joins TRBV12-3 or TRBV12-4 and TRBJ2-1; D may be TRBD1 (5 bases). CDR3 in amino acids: CASSDIAGFEQFF. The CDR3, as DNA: TGTGCCAGCAGTGATATAGCAGGGTTTGAGCAGTTCTTC.